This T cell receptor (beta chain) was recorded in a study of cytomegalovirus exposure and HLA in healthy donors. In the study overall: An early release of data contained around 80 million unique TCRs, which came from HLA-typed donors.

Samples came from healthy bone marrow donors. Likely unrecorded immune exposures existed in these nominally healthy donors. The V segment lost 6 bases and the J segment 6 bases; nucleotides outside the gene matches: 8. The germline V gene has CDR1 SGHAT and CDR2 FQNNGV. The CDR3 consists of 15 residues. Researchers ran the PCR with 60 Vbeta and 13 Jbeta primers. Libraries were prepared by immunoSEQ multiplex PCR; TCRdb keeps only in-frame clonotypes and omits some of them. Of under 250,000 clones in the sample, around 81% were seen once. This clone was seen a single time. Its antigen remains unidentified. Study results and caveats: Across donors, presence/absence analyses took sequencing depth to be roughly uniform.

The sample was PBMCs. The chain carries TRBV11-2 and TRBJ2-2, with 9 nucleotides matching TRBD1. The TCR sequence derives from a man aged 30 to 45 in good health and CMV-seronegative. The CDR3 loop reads CASSWDRVVSGELFF. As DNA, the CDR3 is TGTGCCAGCAGTTGGGACAGGGTCGTCTCCGGGGAGCTGTTTTTT.